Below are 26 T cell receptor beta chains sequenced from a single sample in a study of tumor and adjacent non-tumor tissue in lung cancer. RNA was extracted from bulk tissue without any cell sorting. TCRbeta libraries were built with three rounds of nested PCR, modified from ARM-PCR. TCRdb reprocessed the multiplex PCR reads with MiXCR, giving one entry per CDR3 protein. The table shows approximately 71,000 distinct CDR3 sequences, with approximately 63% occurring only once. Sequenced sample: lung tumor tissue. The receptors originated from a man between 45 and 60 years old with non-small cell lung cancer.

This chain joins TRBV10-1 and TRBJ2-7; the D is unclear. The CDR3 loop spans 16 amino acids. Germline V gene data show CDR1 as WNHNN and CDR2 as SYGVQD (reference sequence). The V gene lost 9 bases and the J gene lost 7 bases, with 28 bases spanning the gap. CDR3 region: CASGEFFMLHRGEQYF. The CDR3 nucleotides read TGCGCCAGTGGTGAGTTCTTCATGTTACACCGCGGAGAGCAGTACTTC.

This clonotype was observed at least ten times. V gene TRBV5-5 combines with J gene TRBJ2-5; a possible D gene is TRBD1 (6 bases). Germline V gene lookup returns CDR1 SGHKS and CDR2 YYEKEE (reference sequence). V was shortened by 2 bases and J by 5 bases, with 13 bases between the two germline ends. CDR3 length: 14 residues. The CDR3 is CASSFWGQRETQYF. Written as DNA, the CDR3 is TGTGCCAGCAGCTTTTGGGGGCAGCGTGAGACCCAGTACTTC.

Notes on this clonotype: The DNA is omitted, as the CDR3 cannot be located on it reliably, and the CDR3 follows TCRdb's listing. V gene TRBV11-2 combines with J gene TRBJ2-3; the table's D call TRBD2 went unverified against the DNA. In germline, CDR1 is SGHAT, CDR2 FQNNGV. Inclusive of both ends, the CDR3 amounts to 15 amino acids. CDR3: CASSLVGGGTDTYYF.

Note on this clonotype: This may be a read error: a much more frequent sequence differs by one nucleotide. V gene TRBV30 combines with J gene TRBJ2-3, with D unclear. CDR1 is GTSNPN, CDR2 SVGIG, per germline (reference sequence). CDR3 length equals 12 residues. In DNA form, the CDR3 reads TGTGTCTGGAGTCCTAGCACAGATACGCAGTATTTT. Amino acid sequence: CVWSPSTDTQYF.

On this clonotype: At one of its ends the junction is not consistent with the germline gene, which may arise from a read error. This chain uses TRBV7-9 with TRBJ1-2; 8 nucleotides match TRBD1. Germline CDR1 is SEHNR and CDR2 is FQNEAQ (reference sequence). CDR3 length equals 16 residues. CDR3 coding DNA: TGTGCCAGTAGCTTAAGCAGTCCAGGGGGCTACAATGGCTACACCTTC. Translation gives CASSLSSPGGYNGYTF.

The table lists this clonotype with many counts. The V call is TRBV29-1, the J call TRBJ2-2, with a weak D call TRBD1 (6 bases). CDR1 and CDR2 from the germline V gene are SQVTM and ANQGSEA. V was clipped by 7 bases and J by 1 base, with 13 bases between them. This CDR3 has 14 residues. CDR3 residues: CSATGLGNTGELFF. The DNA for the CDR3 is TGCAGCGCTACAGGGTTAGGGAACACCGGGGAGCTGTTTTTT.

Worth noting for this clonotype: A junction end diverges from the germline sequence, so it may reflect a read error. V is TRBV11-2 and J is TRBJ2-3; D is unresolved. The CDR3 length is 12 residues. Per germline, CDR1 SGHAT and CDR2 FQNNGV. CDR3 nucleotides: TGTCCCAGTAGCCTCAATGCAGATACGCAGTATTTT. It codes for CPSSLNADTQYF.

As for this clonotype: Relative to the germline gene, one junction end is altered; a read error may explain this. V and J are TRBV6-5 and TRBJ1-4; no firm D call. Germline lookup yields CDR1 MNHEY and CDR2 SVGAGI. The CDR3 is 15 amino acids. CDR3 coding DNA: TGTGCCAGTAGTGAACGTGGGTCCGTTAATGGAAAACTGTTTTTT. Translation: CASSERGSVNGKLFF.

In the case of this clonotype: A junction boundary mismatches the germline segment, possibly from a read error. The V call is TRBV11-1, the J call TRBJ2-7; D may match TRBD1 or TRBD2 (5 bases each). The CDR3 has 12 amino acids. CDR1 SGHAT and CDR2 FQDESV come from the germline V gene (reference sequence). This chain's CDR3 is CASNSIRDEQCF. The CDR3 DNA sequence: TGTGCCAGCAACTCTATCAGGGACGAGCAGTGCTTC.

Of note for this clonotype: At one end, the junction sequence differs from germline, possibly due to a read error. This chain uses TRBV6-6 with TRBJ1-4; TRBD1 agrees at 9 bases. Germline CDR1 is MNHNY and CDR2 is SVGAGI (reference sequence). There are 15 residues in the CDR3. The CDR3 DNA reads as TGTGCCATCAGTTACCCACAGGGGGCGGATGAAATACTGTTTTTT. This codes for CAISYPQGADEILFF.

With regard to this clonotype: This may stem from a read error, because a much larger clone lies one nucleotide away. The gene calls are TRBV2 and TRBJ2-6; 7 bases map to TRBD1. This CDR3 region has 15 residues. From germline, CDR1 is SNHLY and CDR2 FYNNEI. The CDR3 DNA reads TGTGCCAGCTCAACAGGGGCACCTGGGGCCAACGTCATGACTTTC. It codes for CASSTGAPGANVMTF.

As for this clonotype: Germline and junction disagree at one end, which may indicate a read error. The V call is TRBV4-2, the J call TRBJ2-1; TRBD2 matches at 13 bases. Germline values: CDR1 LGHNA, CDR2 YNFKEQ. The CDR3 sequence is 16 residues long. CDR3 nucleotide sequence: TGTACCAGCAGCCAAGAAACTAGCGGGAGGGCCATGGAGGAGTTCTTC. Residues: CTSSQETSGRAMEEFF.

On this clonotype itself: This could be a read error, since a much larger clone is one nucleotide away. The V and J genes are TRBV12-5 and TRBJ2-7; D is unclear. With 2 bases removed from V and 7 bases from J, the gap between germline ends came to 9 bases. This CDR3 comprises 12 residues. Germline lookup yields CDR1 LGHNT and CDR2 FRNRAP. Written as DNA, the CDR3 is TGTGCTAGTGGTTTGAAAATCGGTGAGCAGTACTTC. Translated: CASGLKIGEQYF.

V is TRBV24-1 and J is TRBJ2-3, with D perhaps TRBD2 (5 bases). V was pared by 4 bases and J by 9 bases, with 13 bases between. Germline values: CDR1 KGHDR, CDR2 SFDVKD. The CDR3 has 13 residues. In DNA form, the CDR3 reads TGTGCCACCAGTGACGGGTTACGGAGGACGCAGTATTTT. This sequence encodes CATSDGLRRTQYF.

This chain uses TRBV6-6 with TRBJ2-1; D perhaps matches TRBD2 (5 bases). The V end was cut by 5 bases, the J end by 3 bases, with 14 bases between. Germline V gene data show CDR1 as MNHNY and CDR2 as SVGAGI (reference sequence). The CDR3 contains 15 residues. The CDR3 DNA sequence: TGTGCCAGCAGTCCATGGTCGGGGTTCTACAATGAGCAGTTCTTC. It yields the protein CASSPWSGFYNEQFF.

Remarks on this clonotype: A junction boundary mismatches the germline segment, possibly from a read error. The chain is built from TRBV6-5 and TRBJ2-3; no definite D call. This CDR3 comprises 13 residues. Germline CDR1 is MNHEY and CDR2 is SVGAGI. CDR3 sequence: CASSLADTDTQYF. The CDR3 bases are TGTGCCAGCAGTTTGGCAGACACAGATACGCAATATTTT.

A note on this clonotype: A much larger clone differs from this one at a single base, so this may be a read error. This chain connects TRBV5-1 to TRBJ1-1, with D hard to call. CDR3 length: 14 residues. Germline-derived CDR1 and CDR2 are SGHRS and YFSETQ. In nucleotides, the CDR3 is TGCACCAGCAGCTCTGGACTGAAGTTGACTGAAGCTTTCTTT. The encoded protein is CTSSSGLKLTEAFF.

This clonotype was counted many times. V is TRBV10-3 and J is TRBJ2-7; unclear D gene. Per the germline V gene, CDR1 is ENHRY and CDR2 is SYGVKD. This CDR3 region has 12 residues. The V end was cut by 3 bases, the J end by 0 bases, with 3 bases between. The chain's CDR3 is CAISEHSYEQYF. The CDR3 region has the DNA TGTGCCATCAGTGAACACTCCTACGAGCAGTACTTC.

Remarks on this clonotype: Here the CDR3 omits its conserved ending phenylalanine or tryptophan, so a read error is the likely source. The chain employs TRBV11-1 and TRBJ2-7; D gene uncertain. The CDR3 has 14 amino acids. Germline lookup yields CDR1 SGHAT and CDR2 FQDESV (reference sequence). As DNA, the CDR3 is TGTGCCAGCATCTTAGGACGTACCTCCCACGAGCAGTACTTA. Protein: CASILGRTSHEQYL.

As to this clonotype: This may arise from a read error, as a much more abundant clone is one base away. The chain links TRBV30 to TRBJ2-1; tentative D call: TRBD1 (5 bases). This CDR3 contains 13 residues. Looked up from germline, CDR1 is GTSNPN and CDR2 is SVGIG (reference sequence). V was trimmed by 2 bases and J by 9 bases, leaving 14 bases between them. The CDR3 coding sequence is TGTGCCTGGAGTAGGGAACAGGTTGGTGAGCAGTTCTTC. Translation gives CAWSREQVGEQFF.

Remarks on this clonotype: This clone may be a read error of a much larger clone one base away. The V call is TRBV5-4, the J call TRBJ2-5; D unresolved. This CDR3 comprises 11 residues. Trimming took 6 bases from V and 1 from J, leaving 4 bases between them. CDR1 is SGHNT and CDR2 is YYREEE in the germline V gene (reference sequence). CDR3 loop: CASMGQETQYF. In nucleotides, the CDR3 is TGTGCCAGCATGGGCCAAGAGACCCAGTACTTC.

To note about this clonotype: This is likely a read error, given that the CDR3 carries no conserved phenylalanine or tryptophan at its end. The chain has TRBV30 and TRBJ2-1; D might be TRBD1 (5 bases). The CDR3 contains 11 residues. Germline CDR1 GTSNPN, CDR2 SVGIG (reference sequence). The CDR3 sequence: CDWSRQNEQFS. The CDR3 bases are TGTGACTGGAGCAGACAGAATGAGCAGTTCTCC.

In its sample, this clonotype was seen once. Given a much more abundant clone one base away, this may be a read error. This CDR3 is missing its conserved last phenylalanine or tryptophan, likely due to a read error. The CDR3 coding sequence is TGTGCCAGCAGCACGAAACAGGGGTTACGTACAAATGAGCAGTTCTTA. Protein: CASSTKQGLRTNEQFL. The rearrangement uses TRBV5-6 and TRBJ2-1, with TRBD1 identical over 7 bases. The CDR3 totals 16 residues. The V gene end was trimmed by 4 bases and the J gene end by 7 bases; junction bases not matched to a gene: 14. Per germline, CDR1 SGHDT and CDR2 YYEEEE.

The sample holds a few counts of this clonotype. CDR3 loop: CASSPGPGNQPQHF. The DNA of the CDR3 is TGTGCCAGCAGCCCTGGGCCCGGCAATCAGCCCCAGCATTTT. V gene TRBV7-3 combines with J gene TRBJ1-5, with D unclear. Trimming cost V 5 bases and J 2 bases, with 10 bases left between them. Looked up from germline, CDR1 is SGHTA and CDR2 is FQGTGA. CDR3 length: 14 amino acids.

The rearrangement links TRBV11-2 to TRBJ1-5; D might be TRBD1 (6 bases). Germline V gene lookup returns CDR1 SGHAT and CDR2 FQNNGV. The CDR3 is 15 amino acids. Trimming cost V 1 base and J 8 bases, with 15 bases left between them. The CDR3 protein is CASSLAGQPFEPQHF. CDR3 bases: TGTGCCAGCAGCTTAGCCGGACAGCCGTTTGAGCCCCAGCATTTT.

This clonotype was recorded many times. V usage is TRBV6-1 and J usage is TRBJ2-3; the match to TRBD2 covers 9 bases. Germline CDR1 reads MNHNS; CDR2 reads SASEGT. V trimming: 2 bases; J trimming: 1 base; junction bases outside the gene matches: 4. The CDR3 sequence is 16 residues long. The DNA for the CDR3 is TGTGCCAGCAGTGAAAGGAGACTAGCGGGCACAGATACGCAGTATTTT. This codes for CASSERRLAGTDTQYF.